The source of this TCR beta chain is a study of T cells in Graves' hyperthyroidism and ophthalmopathy. V was clipped by 4 bases and J by 4 bases; unmatched bases: 10. Germline V lookup: CDR1 SGDLS, CDR2 YYNGEE. The CDR3 contains 16 residues. This clonotype appeared a few times. RNA transcripts gave rise to amplified TCR beta CDR3 regions. Using the HTBI primer set, a first-round RT-PCR was run on the TCR CDR3. Via MiXCR, TCRdb re-called the multiplex PCR reads, giving one row per CDR3 protein. The sample comprises around 400,000 distinct CDR3 sequences, 13% to 15% of which are singletons, and about 21% rests with the top ten. Exclusion of patients followed from uncontrolled infection, other autoimmune disease, pregnancy or lactation. Together with thyroid ultrasound, orbital computed tomography, serum thyroxine and TRAb, clinical symptoms were used for diagnoses. The authors obtained PBMCs from over 8.5 ml of fresh peripheral blood.

This sequence was found in a woman in her sixties or seventies with Graves' ophthalmopathy. The chain links TRBV9 to TRBJ2-2; TRBD2 agrees at 7 bases. Material: blood. The CDR3 nucleotides read TGTGCCAGCAGCTCAGCGGGGAGGGCAGGCACCGGGGAGCTGTTTTTT. It is translated as CASSSAGRAGTGELFF.